This T cell receptor beta chain was retrieved from a study of T cells in Graves' hyperthyroidism and ophthalmopathy. Turning to the study itself: Upon initial diagnosis and before any treatment, peripheral blood was collected.

Not enrolled were patients with uncontrolled infection, other autoimmune disease, pregnancy or lactation. Together with thyroid ultrasound, orbital computed tomography, serum thyroxine and TRAb, clinical symptoms were used for diagnoses. Using around 10 ml of fresh peripheral blood, PBMCs were prepared. The germline gives CDR1 LGHNT, CDR2 FRNRAP. This CDR3 contains 12 residues. V was trimmed by 8 bases and J by 4 bases, leaving 9 bases between them. Amplification yielded TCR beta CDR3 regions, with RNA transcripts as the source. An initial round of RT-PCR targeting the TCR CDR3 relied on the HTBI primer set. TCRdb re-called the multiplex PCR reads with MiXCR, one entry per CDR3 protein. The sample includes a few hundred thousand distinct CDR3 sequences, about 13% of them seen just once. This clonotype has more than one count but fewer than ten.

Source material: blood. This receptor was taken from a woman in her thirties or forties with Graves' ophthalmopathy. The rearrangement joins TRBV12-5 to TRBJ2-1; D is ambiguous. The CDR3 region is CASLRRYNEQFF. Here the CDR3 DNA reads TGTGCTAGTCTTAGGAGATACAATGAGCAGTTCTTC. Filled out from reference TRBV12-5 and TRBJ2-1, the complete variable domain reads DARVTQTPRHKVTEMGQEVTMRCQPILGHNTVFWYRQTMMQGLELLAYFRNRAPLDDSGMPKDRFSAEMPDATLATLKIQPSEPRDSAVYFCASLRRYNEQFFGPGTRLTVL.